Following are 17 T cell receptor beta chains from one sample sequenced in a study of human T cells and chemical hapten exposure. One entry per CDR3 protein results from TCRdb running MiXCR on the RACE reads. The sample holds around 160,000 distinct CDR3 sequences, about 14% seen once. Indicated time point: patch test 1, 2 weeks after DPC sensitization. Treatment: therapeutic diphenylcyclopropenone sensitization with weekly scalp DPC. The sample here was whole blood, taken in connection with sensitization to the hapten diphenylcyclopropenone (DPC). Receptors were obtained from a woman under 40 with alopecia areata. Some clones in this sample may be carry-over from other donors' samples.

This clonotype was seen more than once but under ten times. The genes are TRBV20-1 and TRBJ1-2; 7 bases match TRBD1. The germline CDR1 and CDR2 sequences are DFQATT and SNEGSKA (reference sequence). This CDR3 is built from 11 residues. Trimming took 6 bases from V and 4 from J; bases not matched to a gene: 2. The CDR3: CSARDSYGYTF. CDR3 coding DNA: TGCAGTGCCAGGGACAGCTATGGCTACACCTTC.

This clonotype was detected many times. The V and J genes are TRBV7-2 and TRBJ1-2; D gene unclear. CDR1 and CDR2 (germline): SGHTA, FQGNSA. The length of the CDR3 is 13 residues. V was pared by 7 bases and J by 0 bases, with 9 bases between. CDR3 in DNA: TGTGCCAGCACCGTCACTACTAACTATGGCTACACCTTC. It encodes CASTVTTNYGYTF.

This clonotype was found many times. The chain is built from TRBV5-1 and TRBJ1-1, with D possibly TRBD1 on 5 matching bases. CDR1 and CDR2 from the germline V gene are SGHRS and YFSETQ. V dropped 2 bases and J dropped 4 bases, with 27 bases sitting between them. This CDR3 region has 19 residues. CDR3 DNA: TGCGCCAGCAGCTTTCCCGATGGGACCGGTACTGAAGACGGCACTGAAGCTTTCTTT. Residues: CASSFPDGTGTEDGTEAFF.

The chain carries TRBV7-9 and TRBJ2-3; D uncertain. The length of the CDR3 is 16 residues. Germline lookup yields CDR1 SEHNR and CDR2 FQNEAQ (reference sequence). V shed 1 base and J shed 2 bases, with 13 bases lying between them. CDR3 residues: CASSLEPGPATDTQYF. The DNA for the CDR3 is TGTGCCAGCAGCTTAGAACCAGGACCGGCCACAGATACGCAGTATTTT.

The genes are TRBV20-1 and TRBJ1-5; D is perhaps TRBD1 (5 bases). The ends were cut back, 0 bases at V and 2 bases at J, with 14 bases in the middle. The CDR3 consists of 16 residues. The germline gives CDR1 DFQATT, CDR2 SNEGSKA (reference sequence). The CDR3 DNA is TGCAGTGCTAGAGATCTTTCAGGGCAGGGCAATCAGCCCCAGCATTTT. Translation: CSARDLSGQGNQPQHF.

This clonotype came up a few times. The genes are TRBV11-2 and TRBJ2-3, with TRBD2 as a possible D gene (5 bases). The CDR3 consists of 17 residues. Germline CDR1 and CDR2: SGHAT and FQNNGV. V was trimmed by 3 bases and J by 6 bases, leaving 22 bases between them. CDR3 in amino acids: CASSFAGLNSLIDTQYF. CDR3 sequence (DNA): TGTGCCAGCAGCTTCGCGGGCCTAAATTCTTTAATCGATACGCAGTATTTT.

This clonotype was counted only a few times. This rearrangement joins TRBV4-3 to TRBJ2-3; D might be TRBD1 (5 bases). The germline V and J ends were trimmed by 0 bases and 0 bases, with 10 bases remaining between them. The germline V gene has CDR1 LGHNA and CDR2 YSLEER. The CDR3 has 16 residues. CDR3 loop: CASSQDAQASTDTQYF. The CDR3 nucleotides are TGCGCCAGCAGCCAAGATGCACAGGCTAGCACAGATACGCAGTATTTT.

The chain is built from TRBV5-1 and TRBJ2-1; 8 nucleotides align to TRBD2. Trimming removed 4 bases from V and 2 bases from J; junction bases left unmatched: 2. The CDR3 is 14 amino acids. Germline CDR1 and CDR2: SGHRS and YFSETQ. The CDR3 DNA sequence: TGCGCCAGCAGCCTAGCGGGCCCCTACAATGAGCAGTTCTTC. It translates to CASSLAGPYNEQFF.

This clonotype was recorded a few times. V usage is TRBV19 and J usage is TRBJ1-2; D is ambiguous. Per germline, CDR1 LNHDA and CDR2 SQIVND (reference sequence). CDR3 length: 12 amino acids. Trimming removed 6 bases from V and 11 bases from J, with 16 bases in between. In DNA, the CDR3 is TGTGCCAGTAGCCACGGGCTGGGCGTTTACACCTTC. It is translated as CASSHGLGVYTF.

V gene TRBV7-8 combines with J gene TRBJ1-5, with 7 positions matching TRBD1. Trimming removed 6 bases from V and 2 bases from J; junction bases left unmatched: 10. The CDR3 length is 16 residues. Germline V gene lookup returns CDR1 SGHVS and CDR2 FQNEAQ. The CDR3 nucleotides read TGTGCCAGCAGACGGAACAGGGGCTTGGGCAATCAGCCCCAGCATTTT. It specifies CASRRNRGLGNQPQHF.

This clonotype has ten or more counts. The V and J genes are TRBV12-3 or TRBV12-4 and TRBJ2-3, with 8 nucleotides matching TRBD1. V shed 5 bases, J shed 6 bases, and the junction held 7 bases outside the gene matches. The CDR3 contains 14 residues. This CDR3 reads CASSRQGSADTQYF. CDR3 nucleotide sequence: TGTGCCAGCAGTCGACAGGGGAGCGCCGATACGCAGTATTTT.

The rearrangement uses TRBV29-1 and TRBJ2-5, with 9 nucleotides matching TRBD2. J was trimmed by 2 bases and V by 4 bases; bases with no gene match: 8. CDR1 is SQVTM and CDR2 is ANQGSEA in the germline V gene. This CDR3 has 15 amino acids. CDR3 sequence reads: CSVGTSEGPQETQYF. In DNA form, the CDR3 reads TGCAGCGTTGGGACTAGCGAGGGACCACAAGAGACCCAGTACTTC. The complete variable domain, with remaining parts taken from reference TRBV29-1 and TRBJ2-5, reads SAVISQKPSRDICQRGTSLTIQCQVDSQVTMMFWYRQQPGQSLTLIATANQGSEATYESGFVIDKFPISRPNLTFSTLTVSNMSPEDSSIYLCSVGTSEGPQETQYFGPGTRLLVL.

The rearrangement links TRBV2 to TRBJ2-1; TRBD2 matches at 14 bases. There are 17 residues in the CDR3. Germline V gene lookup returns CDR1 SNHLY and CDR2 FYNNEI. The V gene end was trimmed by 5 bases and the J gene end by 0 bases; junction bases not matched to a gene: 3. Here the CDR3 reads CASSYGTSGSSYNEQFF. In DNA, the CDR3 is TGTGCCAGCAGTTACGGGACTAGCGGGAGCTCCTACAATGAGCAGTTCTTC.

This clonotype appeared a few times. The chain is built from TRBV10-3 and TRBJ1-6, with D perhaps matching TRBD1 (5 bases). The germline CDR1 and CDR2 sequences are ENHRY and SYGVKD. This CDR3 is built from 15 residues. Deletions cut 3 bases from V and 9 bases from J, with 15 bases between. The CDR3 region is CAISEIQTAASPLHF. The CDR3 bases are TGTGCCATCAGTGAAATTCAGACAGCCGCTTCACCCCTCCACTTT.

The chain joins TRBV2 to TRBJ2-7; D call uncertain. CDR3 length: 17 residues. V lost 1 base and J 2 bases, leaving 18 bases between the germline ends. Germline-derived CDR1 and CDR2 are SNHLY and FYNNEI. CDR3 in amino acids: CASSEDNGITSPYEQYF. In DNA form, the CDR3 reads TGTGCCAGCAGTGAAGATAATGGGATAACATCGCCCTACGAGCAGTACTTC.

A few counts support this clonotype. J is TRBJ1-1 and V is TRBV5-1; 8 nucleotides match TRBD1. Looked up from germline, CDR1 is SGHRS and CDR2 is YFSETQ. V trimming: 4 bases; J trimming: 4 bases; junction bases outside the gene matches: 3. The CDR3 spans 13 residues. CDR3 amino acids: CASSEQGGTEAFF. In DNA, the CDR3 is TGCGCCAGCAGCGAACAGGGGGGCACTGAAGCTTTCTTT.

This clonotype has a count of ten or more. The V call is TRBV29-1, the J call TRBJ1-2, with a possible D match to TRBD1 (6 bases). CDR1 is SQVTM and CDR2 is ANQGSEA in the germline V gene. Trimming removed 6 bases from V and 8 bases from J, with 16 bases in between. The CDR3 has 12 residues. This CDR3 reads CSVDAGQQGYTF. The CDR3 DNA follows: TGCAGCGTCGACGCTGGACAGCAGGGCTACACCTTC.